The 32 T cell receptor beta chains presented below share a single source sample, sequenced in a study of identical twins. Each CDR3 protein gets one entry after TCRdb re-called the 5' RACE reads with MiXCR. The sample carries hundreds of thousands of distinct CDR3 sequences, over 8.5% recorded once. This same sample was also taken into another study, of yellow fever vaccine responses in identical twins.

The specimen sequenced was PBMCs. These receptors all come from a woman aged 18-29 years in good health.

This clonotype turned up a few times. This chain uses TRBV12-3 or TRBV12-4 with TRBJ2-2; 13 nucleotides line up with TRBD2. Trimming took 6 bases from V and 6 from J; bases not matched to a gene: 7. This CDR3 is built from 16 residues. CDR3 region: CASSTTSGGASGELFF. CDR3 sequence (DNA): TGTGCCAGCAGCACCACTAGCGGGGGGGCCTCCGGGGAGCTGTTTTTT.

This clonotype was seen many times. V gene TRBV20-1 combines with J gene TRBJ2-1; 7 bases are shared with TRBD1. The germline gives CDR1 DFQATT, CDR2 SNEGSKA (reference sequence). V dropped 2 bases and J dropped 4; count of bases not matched to a gene: 5. There are 14 residues in the CDR3. CDR3 amino acids: CSARPGTAYNEQFF. CDR3 nucleotides: TGCAGTGCTAGACCCGGGACAGCGTACAATGAGCAGTTCTTC.

About this clonotype: A much larger clonotype is one base distant, so this may be a read error. The chain links TRBV4-2 to TRBJ2-7; no firm D call. This CDR3 has 16 amino acids. From germline, CDR1 is LGHNA and CDR2 YNFKEQ. CDR3 in DNA: TGTCCCAGCAGCCAAGATCCGGGCGTCACCTCCTACGAGCAGTACTTC. It specifies CPSSQDPGVTSYEQYF.

This clonotype was seen more than once but under ten times. The genes are TRBV20-1 and TRBJ2-3; D perhaps matches TRBD2 (5 bases). The CDR3 sequence is 16 residues long. Trimming pared 1 base from V and 2 bases from J, leaving 16 bases between. Germline V CDR1 and CDR2: DFQATT, SNEGSKA (reference sequence). CDR3 in amino acids: CSARVASIGLTDTQYF. The DNA of the CDR3 is TGCAGTGCTAGAGTGGCTAGCATTGGACTCACAGATACGCAGTATTTT.

This clonotype was picked up a small number of times. This chain joins TRBV10-3 and TRBJ2-5, with 10 positions matching TRBD2. CDR1 and CDR2 from the germline V gene are ENHRY and SYGVKD. With V trimmed by 6 bases and J by 6 bases, 7 bases remained unmatched. This CDR3 contains 14 residues. CDR3: CAISPGTSEQTQYF. The DNA for the CDR3 is TGTGCCATCAGCCCCGGGACTAGCGAGCAGACCCAGTACTTC.

The chain is built from TRBV18 and TRBJ2-4, with unresolved D. The V end lost 3 bases, the J end lost 0 bases, and 12 bases lay between the germline ends. The CDR3 extends over 16 amino acids. Germline-derived CDR1 and CDR2 are KGHSH and LQKENI. CDR3 residues: CASSPDFGVAKNIQYF. The CDR3 bases are TGTGCCAGCTCACCGGATTTTGGAGTAGCCAAAAACATTCAGTACTTC.

The chain employs TRBV20-1 and TRBJ2-1; D gene uncertain. V was shortened by 3 bases and J by 3 bases, with 12 bases between the two germline ends. CDR1 and CDR2 from the germline V gene are DFQATT and SNEGSKA (reference sequence). CDR3 length: 14 amino acids. DNA of the CDR3: TGCAGTGCTAGTAGGGCAGCCATCTACAATGAGCAGTTCTTC. Its protein product is CSASRAAIYNEQFF.

This chain links TRBV5-6 with TRBJ1-2; no reliable D call. CDR3 size: 12 residues. Trimming left V 1 base short and J 8 bases short, with 9 bases between. The germline V gene encodes CDR1 SGHDT and CDR2 YYEEEE. The CDR3 spells CASSLRSGGYTF. As DNA, the CDR3 is TGTGCCAGCAGCTTGCGAAGTGGGGGCTACACCTTC.

This clonotype was detected only a few times. The V and J genes are TRBV29-1 and TRBJ2-3; 7 bases match TRBD1. The CDR3 extends over 14 amino acids. Germline CDR1 is SQVTM and CDR2 is ANQGSEA. The junction had 5 bases not matched to a gene; V was cut back by 4 bases and J by 1 base. CDR3 residues: CSVVDRIRTDTQYF. The CDR3, as DNA: TGCAGCGTTGTGGACAGGATTCGCACAGATACGCAGTATTTT.

This clonotype was observed a few times. V is TRBV7-9 and J is TRBJ2-5; 11 nucleotides match TRBD1. CDR1 and CDR2 (germline): SEHNR, FQNEAQ (reference sequence). The CDR3 contains 15 residues. The V segment lost 5 bases and the J segment 2 bases; nucleotides outside the gene matches: 4. The DNA for the CDR3 is TGTGCCAGCAGCAGAAGGGACAGGGGGCAAGAGACCCAGTACTTC. Translated: CASSRRDRGQETQYF.

This clonotype has a handful of counts. V and J are TRBV2 and TRBJ1-2; D is possibly TRBD1 (5 bases). The CDR3 runs 14 residues. With 0 bases removed from V and 4 bases from J, the gap between germline ends came to 9 bases. Germline values: CDR1 SNHLY, CDR2 FYNNEI. The CDR3 reads CASSEAWGVYGYTF. The CDR3 DNA reads TGTGCCAGCAGTGAAGCGTGGGGGGTCTATGGCTACACCTTC.

The chain has TRBV6-1 and TRBJ2-3; D could derive from TRBD1 or TRBD2 (5 bases each). The CDR3 length is 15 residues. In germline, CDR1 is MNHNS, CDR2 SASEGT. V shed 7 bases and J shed 2 bases, with 16 bases lying between them. The CDR3 region is CASNNRGLPTDTQYF. In nucleotides, the CDR3 is TGTGCCAGCAACAACCGGGGCCTACCCACAGATACGCAGTATTTT.

Ten or more counts support this clonotype. This chain uses TRBV20-1 with TRBJ2-1; possible D gene TRBD2, 5 bases. The CDR3 spans 12 residues. Germline CDR1 is DFQATT and CDR2 is SNEGSKA (reference sequence). Trimming pared 6 bases from V and 3 bases from J, leaving 9 bases between. In nucleotides, the CDR3 is TGCAGTGCCCCTCGGGGCTACAATGAGCAGTTCTTC. Amino acid sequence: CSAPRGYNEQFF.

The gene calls are TRBV7-9 and TRBJ1-1; D is unresolved. This CDR3 has 11 amino acids. CDR1 SEHNR and CDR2 FQNEAQ come from the germline V gene (reference sequence). V shed 2 bases and J shed 11 bases, with 9 bases lying between them. CDR3 sequence: CASSLSPEAFF. The CDR3 DNA sequence: TGTGCCAGCAGCTTAAGTCCAGAGGCTTTCTTT.

This clonotype appeared a few times. The genes are TRBV6-5 and TRBJ2-5; no clear D gene. Per germline, CDR1 MNHEY and CDR2 SVGAGI. V gave up 3 bases and J gave up 5 bases, with 13 bases separating them. This CDR3 has 14 residues. The CDR3 loop reads CASSYSIQAETQYF. As DNA, the CDR3 is TGTGCCAGCAGTTATTCTATTCAGGCGGAGACCCAGTACTTC.

This clonotype occurred a few times. The chain carries TRBV3-1 and TRBJ2-2; D is unclear. The germline gives CDR1 LGHDT, CDR2 YNNKEL (reference sequence). This CDR3 comprises 14 residues. Trimming removed 1 base at V and 7 bases at J, with 10 bases between. The CDR3 DNA reads as TGTGCCAGCAGCCAAGGTGCGTTCGGCGGGGAGCTGTTTTTT. It codes for CASSQGAFGGELFF.

This clonotype occurred many times. This chain joins TRBV6-6 and TRBJ1-5; D is unresolved. In germline, CDR1 is MNHNY, CDR2 SVGAGI (reference sequence). CDR3 length: 13 residues. Deletions cut 8 bases from V and 0 bases from J, with 8 bases between. The CDR3 region is CASGVYSNQPQHF. The CDR3 coding sequence is TGTGCCAGCGGAGTTTATAGCAATCAGCCCCAGCATTTT.

Many counts were recorded for this clonotype. The rearrangement joins TRBV7-9 to TRBJ1-4; TRBD1 agrees at 7 bases. Trimming at V came to 5 bases and at J to 5 bases, leaving 5 bases not matched to a gene. CDR1 and CDR2 (germline): SEHNR, FQNEAQ (reference sequence). The CDR3 runs 14 residues. The CDR3 nucleotides are TGTGCCAGCAGCCCAGGGGGACTCAATGAAAAACTGTTTTTT. It encodes CASSPGGLNEKLFF. The variable domain in full, completed from reference TRBV7-9 and TRBJ1-4, reads DTGVSQNPRHKITKRGQNVTFRCDPISEHNRLYWYRQTLGQGPEFLTYFQNEAQLEKSRLLSDRFSAERPKGSFSTLEIQRTEQGDSAMYLCASSPGGLNEKLFFGSGTQLSVL.

This clonotype has just a few counts. V usage is TRBV2 and J usage is TRBJ2-5; the D gene is possibly TRBD1 (5 bases). Germline V gene data show CDR1 as SNHLY and CDR2 as FYNNEI. The CDR3 has 16 amino acids. Trimming shortened V by 3 bases and J by 1 base, and 15 bases separated the two germline ends. The CDR3 nucleotides read TGTGCCAGCAGTGAGGTCGGCAGGGTGGGCCAAGAGACCCAGTACTTC. Translating gives CASSEVGRVGQETQYF.

Only a few counts were recorded for this clonotype. J is TRBJ2-7 and V is TRBV7-2; 8 bases fit TRBD1. CDR1 and CDR2 from the germline V gene are SGHTA and FQGNSA. The V and J ends lost 5 bases and 7 bases, in that order; junction bases with no gene match: 13. The CDR3 length is 15 residues. DNA for the CDR3: TGTGCCAGCAGCGGACGACAGGGGCCGTCCGGAGAGCAGTACTTC. Its protein product is CASSGRQGPSGEQYF.

This clonotype was observed many times. This rearrangement joins TRBV12-3 or TRBV12-4 to TRBJ2-2; a weak D match, TRBD1 (6 bases). The V end lost 3 bases, the J end lost 3 bases, and 11 bases lay between the germline ends. This CDR3 is 15 amino acids long. Here the CDR3 DNA reads TGTGCCAGCAGTTTCAACAGGGATTACACCGGGGAGCTGTTTTTT. Translating it yields CASSFNRDYTGELFF.

V gene TRBV9 combines with J gene TRBJ1-6; 10 positions match TRBD1. This CDR3 has 15 residues. Germline V gene data show CDR1 as SGDLS and CDR2 as YYNGEE. V shed 0 bases and J 11 bases; nucleotides not matched to a gene: 5. The CDR3 is CASSVEGQGRAPLHF. The CDR3 DNA sequence: TGTGCCAGCAGCGTAGAGGGACAGGGGAGGGCACCCCTCCACTTT.

This rearrangement joins TRBV5-1 to TRBJ2-1; 8 positions match TRBD2. Germline V gene data show CDR1 as SGHRS and CDR2 as YFSETQ. V gave up 5 bases and J gave up 10 bases; unmatched junction bases: 14. This CDR3 has 15 amino acids. The DNA for the CDR3 is TGCGCCAGCAGGGGAAGCGGGGGCCCTCAAGAGGAGCAGTTCTTC. Protein sequence: CASRGSGGPQEEQFF. Full variable domain (rest looked up from reference TRBV5-1 and TRBJ2-1): KAGVTQTPRYLIKTRGQQVTLSCSPISGHRSVSWYQQTPGQGLQFLFEYFSETQRNKGNFPGRFSGRQFSNSRSEMNVSTLELGDSALYLCASRGSGGPQEEQFFGPGTRLTVL.

This clonotype came up a few times. The chain uses TRBV4-1 and TRBJ2-1; 9 bases match TRBD1. The germline V gene has CDR1 MGHRA and CDR2 YSYEKL. CDR3 size: 15 residues. Trimming cost V 3 bases and J 6 bases; bases outside gene matches: 6. The CDR3 DNA is TGCGCCAGCAGCCACGGGACAGGGTTGGTCAATGAGCAGTTCTTC. Amino acid sequence: CASSHGTGLVNEQFF.

The genes are TRBV7-2 and TRBJ2-1; possibly TRBD2 for D (6 bases). Germline values: CDR1 SGHTA, CDR2 FQGNSA. Trimming left V 7 bases short and J 4 bases short, with 11 bases between. The CDR3 is 13 amino acids. The CDR3 protein is CASMRGRYNEQFF. CDR3 sequence (DNA): TGTGCCAGCATGAGAGGGAGGTACAATGAGCAGTTCTTC.

The V call is TRBV20-1, the J call TRBJ2-2; 10 bases align to TRBD2. The CDR3 loop spans 16 amino acids. With V trimmed by 0 bases and J by 7 bases, 8 bases remained unmatched. Germline V gives CDR1 DFQATT, CDR2 SNEGSKA (reference sequence). The CDR3 bases are TGCAGTGCTAGAGATCTAGCGGGAGAAACGGACGGGGAGCTGTTTTTT. Translated: CSARDLAGETDGELFF.

In this sample, this clonotype turned up many times. This chain joins TRBV29-1 and TRBJ2-1, with D maybe TRBD2 (6 bases). The CDR3 spans 11 residues. The germline V gene has CDR1 SQVTM and CDR2 ANQGSEA. V shed 3 bases and J shed 9 bases, with 9 bases lying between them. In DNA form, the CDR3 reads TGCAGCGTTGAGCTGGGGGGTGAGCAGTTCTTC. This translates into CSVELGGEQFF.

This clonotype has a handful of counts. V gene TRBV6-2 or TRBV6-3 combines with J gene TRBJ1-1; D ambiguous. Looked up from germline, CDR1 is MNHEY and CDR2 is SVGEGT. V lost 6 bases and J lost 1, with 6 bases in between. The CDR3 spans 12 residues. CDR3 coding DNA: TGTGCCAGCAGCGAATGGAACACTGAAGCTTTCTTT. Encoded protein: CASSEWNTEAFF.

The rearrangement uses TRBV7-2 and TRBJ1-5; tentatively, D is TRBD1 (6 bases). V dropped 3 bases and J dropped 7 bases, with 10 bases sitting between them. Germline V gene lookup returns CDR1 SGHTA and CDR2 FQGNSA. The CDR3 covers 13 residues. CDR3 in DNA: TGTGCCAGCAGCTTGAGGGGGAGGCAGCCCCAGCATTTT. Translated: CASSLRGRQPQHF.

This chain uses TRBV10-3 with TRBJ1-2; D perhaps matches TRBD1 (6 bases). The V and J ends lost 6 bases and 0 bases respectively, with 11 bases between them. This CDR3 has 14 amino acids. Germline CDR1 is ENHRY and CDR2 is SYGVKD. CDR3 nucleotides: TGTGCCATCAGGGAGGACAGATCTAACTATGGCTACACCTTC. Translating gives CAIREDRSNYGYTF.

The chain employs TRBV4-2 and TRBJ2-3; D may be TRBD1 (6 bases). The germline gives CDR1 LGHNA, CDR2 YNFKEQ. The CDR3 consists of 17 residues. V gave up 1 base and J gave up 1 base, with 15 bases separating them. The CDR3, as DNA: TGTGCCAGCAGCCAAGTAGGTGACAGGCAGGGCACAGATACGCAGTATTTT. Translated: CASSQVGDRQGTDTQYF.

This sequence joins TRBV20-1 and TRBJ2-1; 14 bases align to TRBD2. Germline V gene lookup returns CDR1 DFQATT and CDR2 SNEGSKA (reference sequence). This CDR3 spans 14 amino acids. V shed 6 bases and J 8 bases; nucleotides not matched to a gene: 6. The CDR3 reads CSAQGLAGVYEQFF. The CDR3 nucleotides are TGCAGTGCCCAGGGACTAGCGGGAGTATATGAGCAGTTCTTC.